The 7 T cell receptor beta chains presented below share a single source sample, sequenced in a study of blood T cell repertoires in COVID-19. Produced via immunoSEQ multiplex PCR; TCRdb's table is partial and in-frame only. This table has some 220,000 clones, 82% appearing once. The source material was peripheral blood. These receptors came from a woman aged 70-85 years with COVID-19, enrolled during active disease.

Regarding this clone: A junction boundary mismatches the germline segment, possibly from a read error. The sample has other DNA sequences that encode this CDR3 too. V gene TRBV11-2 combines with J gene TRBJ1-2; 8 bases are shared with TRBD1. The CDR3 runs to 14 residues. Germline CDR1 reads SGHAT; CDR2 reads FQNNGV. CDR3: CASSSARGLYGYTF. The CDR3 coding sequence is TGTGCCAGCAGCTCGGCCAGGGGGCTTTACGGCTACACTTTC.

The chain couples TRBV5-4 to TRBJ2-3; tentatively, D is TRBD2 (6 bases). Germline CDR1 SGHNT, CDR2 YYREEE (reference sequence). The CDR3 runs 16 residues. V gave up 0 bases and J gave up 6 bases, with 17 bases separating them. The CDR3 DNA follows: TGTGCCAGCAGCTTGGCCCGCGGGGCGGCCCTGGATACGCAGTATTTT. Protein: CASSLARGAALDTQYF.

The chain recombines TRBV7-9 with TRBJ2-1; D is uncertain. The CDR3 is 14 residues long. The V and J ends lost 4 bases and 6 bases respectively, with 13 bases between them. Germline assignment: CDR1 SEHNR and CDR2 FQNEAQ (reference sequence). The CDR3 DNA reads TGTGCCAGCAGCTCCCGCCCCCTAGGCAATGAGCAGTTCTTC. It codes for CASSSRPLGNEQFF.

Notes on this clone: A far larger clone is one nucleotide away, so this likely arose from a read error. Other nucleotide sequences in the sample specify the same CDR3. The chain joins TRBV11-3 to TRBJ2-7; 9 positions agree with TRBD1. Germline V gene data show CDR1 as SGHNT and CDR2 as YENEEA. Trimming removed 5 bases from V and 5 bases from J; junction bases left unmatched: 4. The CDR3 length is 13 residues. CDR3 region: CASSLGQGNEQYF. The DNA for the CDR3 is TGTGCCAGCAGCCTAGGACAGGGGAACGAGCAGTACTTC. Full variable domain (remainder filled in from reference TRBV11-3 and TRBJ2-7): EAGVVQSPRYKIIEKKQPVAFWCNPISGHNTLYWYLQNLGQGPELLIRYENEEAVDDSQLPKDRFSAERLKGVDSTLKIQPAELGDSAVYLCASSLGQGNEQYFGPGTRLTVT.

This chain connects TRBV7-2 to TRBJ2-3; D perhaps matches TRBD1 (5 bases). The CDR3 consists of 14 residues. Germline V gene lookup returns CDR1 SGHTA and CDR2 FQGNSA. Trimming pared 2 bases from V and 5 bases from J, leaving 11 bases between. CDR3 amino acids: CASSLTQGRDTQYF. CDR3 bases: TGTGCCAGCAGCTTAACGCAGGGAAGAGATACGCAGTATTTT.

The chain has TRBV10-1 and TRBJ1-5, with D hard to call. The CDR3 is made up of 11 amino acids. Trimming pared 10 bases from V and 10 bases from J, leaving 14 bases between. Germline assignment: CDR1 WNHNN and CDR2 SYGVQD (reference sequence). Here the CDR3 DNA reads TGCGCCAACCCCCGACCTAGCCCCCAGCATTTT. Its translation is CANPRPSPQHF.

V is TRBV5-1 and J is TRBJ2-1, with 9 positions matching TRBD2. V lost 1 base, J lost 7 bases, and 6 bases stayed unmatched. The CDR3 has 15 amino acids. In germline, CDR1 is SGHRS, CDR2 YFSETQ. CDR3 coding DNA: TGCGCCAGCAGCTTGTTGGGACTAGCTTTGAATGAGCAGTTCTTC. Its protein product is CASSLLGLALNEQFF.